The source of this T cell receptor beta chain is a study of blood T cell repertoires in COVID-19. Study as a whole: The cDNA or gDNA used as material had been derived from T cells, B-cell-depleted T cells, or PBMCs.

Patients in Seattle were enrolled during active infection, then followed longitudinally. The CDR3 loop spans 14 amino acids. Trimming pared 0 bases from V and 0 bases from J, leaving 5 bases between. The V gene's germline CDR1 is SGHNT and CDR2 YYREEE (reference sequence). Original processing notes: Using reference gene primer amplification, nucleated cell counts were estimated. Clones were read by immunoSEQ multiplex PCR, and TCRdb kept only the in-frame ones, dropping some. The DNA was the basis for D and trimming; V, J and clone size are from that table. Of 70,000 to 95,000 clones in the sample, 75% to 85% are singletons; the top ten hold roughly 36%.

The sample comprised peripheral blood. This rearrangement joins TRBV5-4 to TRBJ2-3, with D unclear. The sequence derives from a man in his 60s with COVID-19, enrolled during active disease. CDR3 amino acids: CASSLGRSTDTQYF. CDR3 DNA sequence: TGTGCCAGCAGCTTGGGGAGAAGCACAGATACGCAGTATTTT.